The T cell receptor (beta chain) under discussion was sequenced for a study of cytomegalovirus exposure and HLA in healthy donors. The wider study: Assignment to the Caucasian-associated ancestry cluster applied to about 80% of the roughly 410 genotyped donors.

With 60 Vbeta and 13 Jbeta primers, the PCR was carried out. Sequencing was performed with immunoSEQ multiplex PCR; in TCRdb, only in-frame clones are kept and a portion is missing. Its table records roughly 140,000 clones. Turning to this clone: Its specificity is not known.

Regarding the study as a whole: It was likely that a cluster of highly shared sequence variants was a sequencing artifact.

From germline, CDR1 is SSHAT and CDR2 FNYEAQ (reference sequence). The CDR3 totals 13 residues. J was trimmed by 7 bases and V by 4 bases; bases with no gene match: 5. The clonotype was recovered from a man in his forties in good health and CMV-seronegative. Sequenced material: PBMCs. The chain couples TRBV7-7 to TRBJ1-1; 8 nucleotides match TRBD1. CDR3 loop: CASSSGQGGEAFF. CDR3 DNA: TGTGCCAGCAGCTCAGGACAGGGCGGTGAAGCTTTCTTT. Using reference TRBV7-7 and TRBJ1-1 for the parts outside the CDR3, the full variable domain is GAGVSQSPRYKVTKRGQDVTLRCDPISSHATLYWYQQALGQGPEFLTYFNYEAQPDKSGLPSDRFSAERPEGSISTLTIQRTEQRDSAMYRCASSSGQGGEAFFGQGTRLTVV.